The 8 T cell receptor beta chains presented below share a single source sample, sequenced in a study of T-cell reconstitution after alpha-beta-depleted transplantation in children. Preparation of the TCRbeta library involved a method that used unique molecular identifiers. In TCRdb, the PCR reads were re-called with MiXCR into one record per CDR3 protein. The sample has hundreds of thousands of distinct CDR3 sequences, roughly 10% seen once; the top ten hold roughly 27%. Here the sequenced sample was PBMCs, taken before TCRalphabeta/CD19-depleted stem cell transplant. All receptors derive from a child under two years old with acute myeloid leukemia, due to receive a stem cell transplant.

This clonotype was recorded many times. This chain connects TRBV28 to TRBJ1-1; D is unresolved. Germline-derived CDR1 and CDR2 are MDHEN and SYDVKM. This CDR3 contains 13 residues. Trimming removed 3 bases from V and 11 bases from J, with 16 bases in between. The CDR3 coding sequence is TGTGCCAGCAGTTTCGTCAGCGGGGTCAGGGCTTTCTTT. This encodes CASSFVSGVRAFF.

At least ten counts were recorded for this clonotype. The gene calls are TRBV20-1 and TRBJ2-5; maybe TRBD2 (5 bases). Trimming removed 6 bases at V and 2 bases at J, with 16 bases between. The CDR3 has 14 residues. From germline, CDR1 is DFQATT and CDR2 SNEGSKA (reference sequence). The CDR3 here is CSAHYIATQETQYF. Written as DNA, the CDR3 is TGCAGTGCCCATTACATAGCGACTCAAGAGACCCAGTACTTC.

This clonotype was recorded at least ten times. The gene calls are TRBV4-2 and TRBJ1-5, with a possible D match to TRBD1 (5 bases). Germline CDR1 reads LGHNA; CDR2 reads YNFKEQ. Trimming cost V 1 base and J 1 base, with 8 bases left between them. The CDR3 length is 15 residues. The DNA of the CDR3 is TGTGCCAGCAGCCAAGGGGCAGGGAGCAATCAGCCCCAGCATTTT. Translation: CASSQGAGSNQPQHF.

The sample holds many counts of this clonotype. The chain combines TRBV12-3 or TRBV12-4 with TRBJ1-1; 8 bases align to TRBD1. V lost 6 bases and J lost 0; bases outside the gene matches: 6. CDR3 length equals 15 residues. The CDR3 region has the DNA TGTGCCAGCAGCCTGGACAGGGCTGTGAACACTGAAGCTTTCTTT. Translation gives CASSLDRAVNTEAFF.

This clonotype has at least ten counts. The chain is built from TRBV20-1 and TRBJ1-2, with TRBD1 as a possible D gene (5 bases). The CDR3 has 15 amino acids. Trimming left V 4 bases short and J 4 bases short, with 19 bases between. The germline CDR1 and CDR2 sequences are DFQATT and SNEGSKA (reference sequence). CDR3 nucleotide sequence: TGCAGTGCTAACCCTCCTTGGGACGAGGCCTATGGCTACACCTTC. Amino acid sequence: CSANPPWDEAYGYTF.

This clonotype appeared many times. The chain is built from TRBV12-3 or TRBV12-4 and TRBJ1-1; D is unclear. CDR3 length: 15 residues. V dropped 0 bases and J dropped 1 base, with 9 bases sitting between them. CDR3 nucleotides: TGTGCCAGCAGTTTAGCGCCAGGAAAGAACACTGAAGCTTTCTTT. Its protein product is CASSLAPGKNTEAFF.

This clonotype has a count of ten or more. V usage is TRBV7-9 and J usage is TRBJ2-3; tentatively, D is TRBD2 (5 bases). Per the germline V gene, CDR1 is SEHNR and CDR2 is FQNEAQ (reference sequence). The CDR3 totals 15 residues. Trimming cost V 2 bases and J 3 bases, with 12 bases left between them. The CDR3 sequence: CASSLRGSGTDTQYF. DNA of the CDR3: TGTGCCAGCAGCTTACGAGGGAGTGGAACAGATACGCAGTATTTT.

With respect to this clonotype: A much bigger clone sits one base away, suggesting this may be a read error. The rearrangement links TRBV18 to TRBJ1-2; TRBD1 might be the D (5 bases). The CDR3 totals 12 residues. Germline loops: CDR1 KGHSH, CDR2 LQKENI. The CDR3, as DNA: TGTGTCAGCTCACCCCAGGGATATGGCTACACCTTC. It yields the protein CVSSPQGYGYTF.